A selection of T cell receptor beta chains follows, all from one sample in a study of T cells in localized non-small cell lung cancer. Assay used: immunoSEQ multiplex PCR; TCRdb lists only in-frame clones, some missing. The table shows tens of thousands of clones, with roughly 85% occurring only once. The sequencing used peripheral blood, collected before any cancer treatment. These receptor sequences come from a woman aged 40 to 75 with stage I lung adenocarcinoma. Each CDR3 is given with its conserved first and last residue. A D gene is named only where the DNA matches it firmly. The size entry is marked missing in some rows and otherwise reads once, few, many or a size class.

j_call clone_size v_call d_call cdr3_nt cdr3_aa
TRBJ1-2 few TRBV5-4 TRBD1 TGTGCCAGCAGCTTCGGACAGGACTATGGCTACACCTTC CASSFGQDYGYTF
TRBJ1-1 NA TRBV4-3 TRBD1 TGCGCCAGCAGCCAAGATGGACAGGGGAGCGGCACTGAAGCTTTCTTT CASSQDGQGSGTEAFF
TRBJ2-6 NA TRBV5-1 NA TGCGCCAGCAGCTTGTTGCAACCTGGGGCCAACGTCCTGACTTTC CASSLLQPGANVLTF
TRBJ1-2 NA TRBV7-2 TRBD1 TGTGCCAGCAGCTCACACCGGACAGGGCAGGGTGGCTACACCTTC CASSSHRTGQGGYTF
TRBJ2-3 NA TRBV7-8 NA TGTGCCAGCAGCTTATCTGGGGGAGATACGCAGTATTTT CASSLSGGDTQYF
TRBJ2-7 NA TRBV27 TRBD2 TGTGCCAGCCCCGAAACGAGACCGGGACTAGCGGGACTTACCTACGAGCAGTACTTC CASPETRPGLAGLTYEQYF
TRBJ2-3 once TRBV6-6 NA TGTGCCAGCAGTTCCATCGAACAGGTCACAGATACGCAGTATTTT CASSSIEQVTDTQYF
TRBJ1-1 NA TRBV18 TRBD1 TGTGCCAGCTCACCAACGGGCAGGGGGGCAACGGGCACTGAAGCTTTCTTT CASSPTGRGATGTEAFF
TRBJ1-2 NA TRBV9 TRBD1 TGTGCCAGCAGCGCAGAGACAGGGGGTCATAGCTACACCTTC CASSAETGGHSYTF
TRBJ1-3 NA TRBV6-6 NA TGTGCCAGCAGTCCCGGCCGTCACGCCATATATTTT CASSPGRHAIYF
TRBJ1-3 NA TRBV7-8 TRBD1 TGTGCCAGCAGCTTATGGGGGCGACAGGGGAGGGGAAACACCATATATTTT CASSLWGRQGRGNTIYF
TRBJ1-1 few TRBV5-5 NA TGTGCCAGCAGCTTGTCTTCGGCAGGGGTAGTGAACACTGAAGCTTTCTTT CASSLSSAGVVNTEAFF
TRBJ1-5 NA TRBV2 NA TGTGCCAGCAGGTTAGCCGCTTATAGCAATCAGCCCCAGCATTTT CASRLAAYSNQPQHF
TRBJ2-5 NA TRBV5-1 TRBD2 TGCGCCAGCAGCTGGGCGGGGGGGCCCCAGACCCAGTACTTC CASSWAGGPQTQYF
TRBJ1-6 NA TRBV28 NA TGTGCCAGCAGGGAGGTGCGGGATTCACCCCTCCACTTT CASREVRDSPLHF
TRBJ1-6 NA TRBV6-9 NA TGTGCCAGCAGTTATCGCTCAACTGGTTCACCCCTCCACTTT CASSYRSTGSPLHF
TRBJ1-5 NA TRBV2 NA TGTGCCAGCAGTGCCCACCAGGGATTTCAGCCCCAGCATTTT CASSAHQGFQPQHF
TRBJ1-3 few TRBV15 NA TGTGCCACCAGCAGACCTAGTACTGAACCCCACTCTGGAAACACCATATATTTT CATSRPSTEPHSGNTIYF
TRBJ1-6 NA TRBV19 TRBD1 TGTGCCAGTGCGGACAGGGACTATAATTCACCCCTCCACTTT CASADRDYNSPLHF
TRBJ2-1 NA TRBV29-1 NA TGCAGCGTCCCCGACATAAGAAATATCAACAATGAGCAGTTCTTC CSVPDIRNINNEQFF
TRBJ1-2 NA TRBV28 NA TGTGCCAGCAGTACTCCGGGACATATCTATGGCTACACCTTC CASSTPGHIYGYTF
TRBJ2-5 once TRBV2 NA TGTGCCAGCAGCGATTTCCCGTCCGGGACCCAGTACTTC CASSDFPSGTQYF
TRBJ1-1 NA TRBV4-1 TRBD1 TGCGCCAGCAGCCAAGGGGCAGGGGGCACTGAAGCTTTCTTT CASSQGAGGTEAFF
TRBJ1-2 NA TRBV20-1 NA TGCAGGATGGCAGCTAACTATGGCTACACCTTC CRMAANYGYTF
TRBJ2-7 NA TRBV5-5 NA TGTGCCAGCAGCACAACACGGCACTACGAGCAGTACTTC CASSTTRHYEQYF
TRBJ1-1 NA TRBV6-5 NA TGTGCCAGCAGTTACTACGGGTGGAGCACTGAAGCTTTCTTT CASSYYGWSTEAFF
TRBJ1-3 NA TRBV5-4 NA TGTGCCAGCAGCCTTCAGACAGGCTCTGGAAACACCATATATTTT CASSLQTGSGNTIYF
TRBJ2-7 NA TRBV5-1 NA TGCGCCAGCAGTCGGGGAGTTACCTACGAGCAGTACTTC CASSRGVTYEQYF
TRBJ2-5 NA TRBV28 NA TGTGCCAGCAGATCACCCGGGGGGACCCAGTACTTC CASRSPGGTQYF
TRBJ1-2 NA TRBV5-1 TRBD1 TGCGCCAGCAGCCCCGGACAGGGGTCATTTAGCAACTATGGCTACACCTTC CASSPGQGSFSNYGYTF
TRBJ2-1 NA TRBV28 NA TGTGCCAGCAGCCACGCGGCCCAGGCCAATGAGCAGTTCTTC CASSHAAQANEQFF
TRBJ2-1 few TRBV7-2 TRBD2 TGTGCCAGCAGCTTAATAGGGCGGCTAGCGGGGAATGAGCAGTTCTTC CASSLIGRLAGNEQFF
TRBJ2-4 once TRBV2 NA TGTGCCAGCAATCCCGACTCGGGGATGAGGAACATTCAGTACTTC CASNPDSGMRNIQYF
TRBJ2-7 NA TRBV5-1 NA TGCGCCAGCAGTTTTTTGGGCTACGAGCAGTACTTC CASSFLGYEQYF
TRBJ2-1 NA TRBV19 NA TGTGCCAGTAGTATAATCCCTCAGCGGCTCTTATTCAATGAGCAGTTCTTC CASSIIPQRLLFNEQFF
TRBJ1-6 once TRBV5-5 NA TGTGCCAGCAGCCCGATACAGGCGGGTGGCGGTTCACCCCTCCACTTT CASSPIQAGGGSPLHF
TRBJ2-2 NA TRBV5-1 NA TGCGCCAGCAGCTTAGCGTACAGCACCGGGGAGCTGTTTTTT CASSLAYSTGELFF
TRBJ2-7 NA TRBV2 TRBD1 TGTGCCAGCAGCCGCGGGACAGGGAACTACGAGCAGTACTTC CASSRGTGNYEQYF
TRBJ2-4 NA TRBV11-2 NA TGTGCCAGCAGCTTAGATCGGGGAGGAAACATTCAGTACTTC CASSLDRGGNIQYF
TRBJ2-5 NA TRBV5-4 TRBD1 TGTGCCAGCAGCCCCCCGACAGGGGGCCAAGAGACCCAGTACTTC CASSPPTGGQETQYF
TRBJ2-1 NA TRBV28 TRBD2 TGTGCCAGCAGCAGTAGCGGGGAAGCCAATGAGCAGTTCTTC CASSSSGEANEQFF
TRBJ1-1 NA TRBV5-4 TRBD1 TGTGCCAGCAGCGGGAGGGTGGGACAGGCGTCTGAAGCTTTCTTT CASSGRVGQASEAFF
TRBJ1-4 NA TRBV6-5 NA TGTGCCACCGGACGGACGTACAATGAAAAACTGTTTTTT CATGRTYNEKLFF
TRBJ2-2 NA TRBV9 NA TGTGCCAGCAGCGAATACCCTGGGGGGGAGCTGTTTTTT CASSEYPGGELFF
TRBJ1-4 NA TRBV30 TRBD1 TGTGCCTGGAGCAACCTCAACAGGGGGCGCTCGGATGAAAAACTGTTTTTT CAWSNLNRGRSDEKLFF
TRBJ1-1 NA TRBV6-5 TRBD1 TGTGCCAGCAGTGGACAGGGGGCTGGGGACACTGAAGCTTTCTTT CASSGQGAGDTEAFF